A single TCR beta chain is shown here with its context. TCRdb analysed the RT-PCR reads with MiXCR anew, one entry per CDR3 protein. The sample yields approximately 98,000 distinct CDR3 sequences, roughly 37% seen once. The length of the CDR3 is 15 residues. V shed 3 bases and J shed 6 bases, with 14 bases lying between them. The germline V gene encodes CDR1 LNHDA and CDR2 SQIVND (reference sequence). This entry is derived from a study of patients and donors after allogeneic stem cell transplantation. The V call is TRBV19, the J call TRBJ2-2; D unclear. The sequencing input was blood, either unsorted or a sorted T cell fraction (not recorded which). This sequence was found in a human donor who was either an allogeneic HSCT recipient or a stem cell or donor lymphocyte infusion donor (not recorded which). It is not recorded whose cells these are; they may come from a transplant donor. The CDR3 is CASSMGNSWPGELFF. CDR3 bases: TGTGCCAGTAGTATGGGGAACTCCTGGCCCGGGGAGCTGTTTTTT.